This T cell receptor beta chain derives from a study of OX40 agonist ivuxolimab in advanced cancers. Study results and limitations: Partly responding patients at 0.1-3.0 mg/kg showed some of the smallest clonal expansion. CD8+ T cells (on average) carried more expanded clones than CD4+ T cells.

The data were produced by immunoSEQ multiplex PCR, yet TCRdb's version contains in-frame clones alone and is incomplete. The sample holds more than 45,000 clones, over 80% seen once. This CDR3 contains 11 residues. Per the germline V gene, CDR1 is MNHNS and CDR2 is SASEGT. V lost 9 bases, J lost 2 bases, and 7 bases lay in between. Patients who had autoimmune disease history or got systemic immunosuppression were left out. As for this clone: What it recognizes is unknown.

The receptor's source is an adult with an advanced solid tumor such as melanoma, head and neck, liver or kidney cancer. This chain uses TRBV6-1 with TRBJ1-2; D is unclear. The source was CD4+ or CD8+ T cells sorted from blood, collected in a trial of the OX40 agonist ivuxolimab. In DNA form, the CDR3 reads TGTGCCAGTGGAGAAAACTATGGCTACACCTTC. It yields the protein CASGENYGYTF.